This TCR beta chain was captured in a study of blood T cell repertoires in COVID-19. Study-level information: The United States, Italy and Spain provided the acute and convalescent COVID-19 samples.

This clone was recorded once. The V gene's germline CDR1 is SGHNT and CDR2 YYREEE (reference sequence). There are 15 residues in the CDR3. Germline trimming cut 4 bases from V and 2 bases from J; bases unmatched to any gene: 7. The protocol was immunoSEQ multiplex PCR, while the TCRdb copy is restricted to in-frame clones and leaves out a portion. The sample has 200,000 to 250,000 clones, around 82% seen once. This TCR came from a woman of 80 years or more with acute or convalescent COVID-19. V is TRBV5-4 and J is TRBJ2-3; TRBD1 matches 7 bases. The specimen sequenced was peripheral blood. The CDR3 DNA reads as TGTGCCAGCAGCCGACAGGGTATTTACACAGATACGCAGTATTTT. Its translation: CASSRQGIYTDTQYF.